The clone carrying this TCR beta chain showed up just a few times. CDR3 size: 13 residues. Trimming left V 4 bases short and J 8 bases short, with 13 bases between. Germline V lookup: CDR1 SGDLS, CDR2 YYNGEE. This specimen comes from a study of blood T cell repertoires in COVID-19. Study overall: Specimens from acute and convalescent COVID-19 originated in the United States, Italy and Spain. The cDNA or gDNA used as material had been derived from T cells, B-cell-depleted T cells, or PBMCs.

Source study methods: Amplified reference gene primers provided the basis for estimating nucleated cell counts. Only in-frame clones appear in the TCRdb table, and some are missing; sequencing was by immunoSEQ multiplex PCR. V, J and clone size derive from that table, while D and trimming were established from the DNA sequence. The repertoire consists of 84,000 or so clones, with roughly 80% occurring once and the leading ten covering about 19%. This receptor was taken from a woman of 80 years or more with acute or convalescent COVID-19. V usage is TRBV9 and J usage is TRBJ1-3; no firm D call. Input material: peripheral blood. CDR3 in amino acids: CASSQGAGYTIYF. The CDR3 region has the DNA TGTGCCAGCAGCCAAGGCGCAGGTTACACCATATATTTT.